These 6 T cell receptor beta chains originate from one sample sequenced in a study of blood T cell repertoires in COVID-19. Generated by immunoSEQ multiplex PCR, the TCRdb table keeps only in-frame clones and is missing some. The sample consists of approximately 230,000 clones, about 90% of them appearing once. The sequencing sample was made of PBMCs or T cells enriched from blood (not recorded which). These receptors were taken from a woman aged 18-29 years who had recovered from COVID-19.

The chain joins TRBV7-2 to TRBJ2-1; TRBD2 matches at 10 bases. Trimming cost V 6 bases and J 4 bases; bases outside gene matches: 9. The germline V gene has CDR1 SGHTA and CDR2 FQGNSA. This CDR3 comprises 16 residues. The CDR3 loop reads CASRTPGLASYNEQFF. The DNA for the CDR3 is TGTGCCAGCAGGACTCCGGGACTAGCGTCATACAATGAGCAGTTCTTC.

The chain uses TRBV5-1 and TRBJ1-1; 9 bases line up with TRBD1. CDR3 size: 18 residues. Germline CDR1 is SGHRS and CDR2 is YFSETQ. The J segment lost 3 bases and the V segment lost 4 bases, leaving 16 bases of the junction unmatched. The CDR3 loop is CASSPLGTGGLKDTEAFF. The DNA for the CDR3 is TGCGCCAGCAGCCCACTAGGTACAGGGGGCCTTAAAGACACTGAAGCTTTCTTT.

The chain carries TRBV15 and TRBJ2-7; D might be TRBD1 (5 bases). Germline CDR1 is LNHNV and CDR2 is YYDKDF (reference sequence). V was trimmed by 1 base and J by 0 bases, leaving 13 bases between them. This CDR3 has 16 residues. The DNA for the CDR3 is TGTGCCACCAGCAGAGGTTGGGGCAGAGGCTCCTACGAGCAGTACTTC. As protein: CATSRGWGRGSYEQYF.

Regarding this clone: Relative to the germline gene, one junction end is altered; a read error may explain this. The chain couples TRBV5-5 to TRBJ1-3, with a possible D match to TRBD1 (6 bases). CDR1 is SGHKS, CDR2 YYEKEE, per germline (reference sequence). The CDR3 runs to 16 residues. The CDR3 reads CASSLGAVDSGNTIYF. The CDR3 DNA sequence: TGTGCCAGCAGTTTGGGGGCAGTCGACTCTGGAAACACCATATATTTT.

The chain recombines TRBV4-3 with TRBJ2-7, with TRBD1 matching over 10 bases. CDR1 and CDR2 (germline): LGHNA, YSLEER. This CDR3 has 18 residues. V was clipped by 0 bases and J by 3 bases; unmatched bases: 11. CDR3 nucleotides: TGCGCCAGCAGCCAAGAAGGAGGACAGGGGGGTTTCGTCTACGAGCAGTACTTC. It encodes CASSQEGGQGGFVYEQYF.

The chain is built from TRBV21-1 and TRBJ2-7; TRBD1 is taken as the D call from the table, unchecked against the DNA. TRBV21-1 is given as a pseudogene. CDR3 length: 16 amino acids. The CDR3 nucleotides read TGTGCCAGCAGCAAACCCACAGGGTCAGAGACCTACGAGCAGTACTTC. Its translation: CASSKPTGSETYEQYF.